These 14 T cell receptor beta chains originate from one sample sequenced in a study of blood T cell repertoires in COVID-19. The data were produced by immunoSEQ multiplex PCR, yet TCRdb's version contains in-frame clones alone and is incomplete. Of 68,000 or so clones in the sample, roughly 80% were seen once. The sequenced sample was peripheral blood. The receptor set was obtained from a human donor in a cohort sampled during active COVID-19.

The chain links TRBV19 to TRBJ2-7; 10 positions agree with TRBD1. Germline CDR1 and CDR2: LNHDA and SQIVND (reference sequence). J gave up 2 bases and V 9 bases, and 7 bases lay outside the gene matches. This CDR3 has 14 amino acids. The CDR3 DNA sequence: TGTGCCAGCGCCCCGGGACAGGGGCCCTACGAGCAGTACTTC. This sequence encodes CASAPGQGPYEQYF.

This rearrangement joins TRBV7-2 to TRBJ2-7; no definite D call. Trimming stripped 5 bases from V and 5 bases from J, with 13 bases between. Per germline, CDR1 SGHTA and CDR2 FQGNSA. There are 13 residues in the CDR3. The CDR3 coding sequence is TGTGCCAGCAGCCTCGTGGTATTAGACGAGCAGTACTTC. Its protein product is CASSLVVLDEQYF.

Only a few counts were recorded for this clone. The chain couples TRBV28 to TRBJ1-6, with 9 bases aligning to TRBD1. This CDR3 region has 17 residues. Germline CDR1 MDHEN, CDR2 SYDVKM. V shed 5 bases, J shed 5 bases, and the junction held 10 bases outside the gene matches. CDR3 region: CASSRGVTGGNNSPLHF. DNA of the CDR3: TGTGCCAGCAGTAGGGGAGTGACAGGGGGTAATAATTCACCCCTCCACTTT.

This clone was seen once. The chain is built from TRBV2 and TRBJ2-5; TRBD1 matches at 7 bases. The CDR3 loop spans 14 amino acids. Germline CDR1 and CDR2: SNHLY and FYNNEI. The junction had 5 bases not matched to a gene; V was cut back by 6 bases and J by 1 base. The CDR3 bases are TGTGCCAGCAGACCCCGGACAGGCCAAGAGACCCAGTACTTC. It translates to CASRPRTGQETQYF.

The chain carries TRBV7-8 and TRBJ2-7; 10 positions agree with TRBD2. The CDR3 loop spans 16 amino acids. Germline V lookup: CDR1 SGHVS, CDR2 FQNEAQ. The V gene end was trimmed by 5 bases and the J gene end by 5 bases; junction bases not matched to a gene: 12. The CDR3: CASSPRAGTSVHEQYF. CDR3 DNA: TGTGCCAGCAGCCCCCGGGCCGGGACTAGCGTCCACGAGCAGTACTTC.

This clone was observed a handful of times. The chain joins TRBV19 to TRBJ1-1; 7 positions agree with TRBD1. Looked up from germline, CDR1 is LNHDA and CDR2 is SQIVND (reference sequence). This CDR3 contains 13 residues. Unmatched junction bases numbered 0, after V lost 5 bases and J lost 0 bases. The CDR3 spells CASSGTVNTEAFF. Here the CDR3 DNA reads TGTGCCAGTAGTGGGACAGTGAACACTGAAGCTTTCTTT.

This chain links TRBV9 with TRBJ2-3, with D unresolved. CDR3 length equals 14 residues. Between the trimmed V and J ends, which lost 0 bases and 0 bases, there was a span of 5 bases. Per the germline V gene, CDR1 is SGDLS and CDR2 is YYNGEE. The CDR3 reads CASSVDGSTDTQYF. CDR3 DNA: TGTGCCAGCAGCGTAGACGGGAGCACAGATACGCAGTATTTT. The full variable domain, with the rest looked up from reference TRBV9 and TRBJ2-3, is DSGVTQTPKHLITATGQRVTLRCSPRSGDLSVYWYQQSLDQGLQFLIQYYNGEERAKGNILERFSAQQFPDLHSELNLSSLELGDSALYFCASSVDGSTDTQYFGPGTRLTVL.

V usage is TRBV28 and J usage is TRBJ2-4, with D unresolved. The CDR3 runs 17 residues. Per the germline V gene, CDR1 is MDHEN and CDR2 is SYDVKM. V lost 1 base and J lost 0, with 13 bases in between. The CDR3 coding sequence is TGTGCCAGCAGTTTATCCCAACAGCCTTTAGCCAAAAACATTCAGTACTTC. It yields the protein CASSLSQQPLAKNIQYF.

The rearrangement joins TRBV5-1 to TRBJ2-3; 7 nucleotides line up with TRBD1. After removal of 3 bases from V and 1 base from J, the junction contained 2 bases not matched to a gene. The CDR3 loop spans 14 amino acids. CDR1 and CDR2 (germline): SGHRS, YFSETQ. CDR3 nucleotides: TGCGCCAGCAGCTCGGGACAGCGCACAGATACGCAGTATTTT. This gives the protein CASSSGQRTDTQYF.

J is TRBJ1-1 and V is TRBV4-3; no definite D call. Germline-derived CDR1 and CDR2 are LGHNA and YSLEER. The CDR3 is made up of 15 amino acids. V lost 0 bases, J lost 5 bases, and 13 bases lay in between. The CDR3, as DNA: TGCGCCAGCAGCCAAGATTGGTGGCCGGGGACTGAAGCTTTCTTT. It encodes CASSQDWWPGTEAFF.

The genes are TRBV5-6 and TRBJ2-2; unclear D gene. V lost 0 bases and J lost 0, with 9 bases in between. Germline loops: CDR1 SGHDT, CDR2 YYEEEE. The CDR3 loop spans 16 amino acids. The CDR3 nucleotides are TGTGCCAGCAGCTTGGCTGAGGCAGCGAACACCGGGGAGCTGTTTTTT. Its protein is CASSLAEAANTGELFF.

The CDR3 region is CASSIKPGNSYEQYF. The CDR3 bases are TGTGCCAGTAGTATAAAACCAGGGAATTCCTACGAGCAGTACTTC. V gene TRBV19 combines with J gene TRBJ2-7; D may be TRBD1 (5 bases). The V end lost 2 bases, the J end lost 1 base, and 12 bases lay between the germline ends. The CDR3 spans 15 residues. CDR1 is LNHDA and CDR2 is SQIVND in the germline V gene (reference sequence). The entire variable domain, with the rest obtained from reference TRBV19 and TRBJ2-7, is as follows: DGGITQSPKYLFRKEGQNVTLSCEQNLNHDAMYWYRQDPGQGLRLIYYSQIVNDFQKGDIAEGYSVSREKKESFPLTVTSAQKNPTAFYLCASSIKPGNSYEQYFGPGTRLTVT.

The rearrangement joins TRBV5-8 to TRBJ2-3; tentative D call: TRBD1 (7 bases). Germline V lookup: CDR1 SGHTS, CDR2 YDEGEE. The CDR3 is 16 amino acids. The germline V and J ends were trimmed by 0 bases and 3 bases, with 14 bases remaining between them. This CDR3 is CASSLARGVRTDTQYF. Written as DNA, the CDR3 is TGTGCCAGCAGCTTGGCCAGGGGGGTGAGAACAGATACGCAGTATTTT.

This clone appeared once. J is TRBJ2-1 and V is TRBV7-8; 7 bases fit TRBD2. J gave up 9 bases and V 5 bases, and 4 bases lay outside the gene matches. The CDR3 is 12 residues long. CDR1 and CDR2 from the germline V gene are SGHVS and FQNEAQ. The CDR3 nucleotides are TGTGCCAGCAGCCCCACTAGCGTTGAGCAGTTCTTC. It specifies CASSPTSVEQFF.